This TCR beta chain emerged from a study of T cell changes during pregnancy in multiple sclerosis. With 0 bases clipped from V and 6 bases from J, the junction kept 6 bases outside the gene matches. The CDR3 has 16 residues. Germline V CDR1 and CDR2: MNHEY, SVGAGI. Measured with immunoSEQ multiplex PCR; TCRdb has only the in-frame clones, and not every one. The sample lists 100,000 or so clones, around 93% occurring once. The source is a female donor with multiple sclerosis, enrolled in a pregnancy study. V usage is TRBV6-5 and J usage is TRBJ1-2; 11 bases line up with TRBD1. Material: peripheral blood, obtained before pregnancy. CDR3 bases: TGTGCCAGCAGTTACTCGAGGACAGGGGGCGCTCATGGCTACACCTTC. It encodes CASSYSRTGGAHGYTF.